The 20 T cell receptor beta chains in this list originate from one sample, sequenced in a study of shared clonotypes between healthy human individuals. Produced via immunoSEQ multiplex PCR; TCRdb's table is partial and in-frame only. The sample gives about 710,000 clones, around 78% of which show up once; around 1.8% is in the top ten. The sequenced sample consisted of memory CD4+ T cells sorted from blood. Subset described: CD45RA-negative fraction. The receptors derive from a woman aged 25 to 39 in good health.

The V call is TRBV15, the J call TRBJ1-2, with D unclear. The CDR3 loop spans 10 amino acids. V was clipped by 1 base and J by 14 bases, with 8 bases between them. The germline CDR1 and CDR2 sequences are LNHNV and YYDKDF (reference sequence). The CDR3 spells CATSRGTGTF. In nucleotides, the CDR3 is TGTGCCACCAGCAGAGGTACCGGGACCTTC.

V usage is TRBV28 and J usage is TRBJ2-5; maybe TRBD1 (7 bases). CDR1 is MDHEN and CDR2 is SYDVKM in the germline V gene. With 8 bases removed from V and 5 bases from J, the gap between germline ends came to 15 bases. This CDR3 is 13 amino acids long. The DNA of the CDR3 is TGTGCCAGCGGAACAGGGGAGGTGGAGACCCAGTACTTC. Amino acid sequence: CASGTGEVETQYF.

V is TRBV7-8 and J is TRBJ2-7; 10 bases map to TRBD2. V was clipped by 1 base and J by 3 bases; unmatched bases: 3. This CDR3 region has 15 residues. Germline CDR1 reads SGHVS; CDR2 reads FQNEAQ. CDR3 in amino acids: CASSLVQRGGYEQYF. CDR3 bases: TGTGCCAGCAGCTTAGTTCAGCGGGGGGGCTACGAGCAGTACTTC.

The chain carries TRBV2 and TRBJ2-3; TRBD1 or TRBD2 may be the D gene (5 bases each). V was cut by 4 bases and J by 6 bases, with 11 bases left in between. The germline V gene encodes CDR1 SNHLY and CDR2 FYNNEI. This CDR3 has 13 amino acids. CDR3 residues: CASSADGTDTQYF. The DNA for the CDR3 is TGTGCCAGCAGTGCCGATGGGACGGATACGCAGTATTTT.

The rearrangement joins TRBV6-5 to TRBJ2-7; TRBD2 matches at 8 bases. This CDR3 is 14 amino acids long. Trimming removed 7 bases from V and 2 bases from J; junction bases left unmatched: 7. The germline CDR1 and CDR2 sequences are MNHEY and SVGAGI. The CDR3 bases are TGTGCCAGCACGACAACTAGCGGAACCTACGAGCAGTACTTC. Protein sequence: CASTTTSGTYEQYF.

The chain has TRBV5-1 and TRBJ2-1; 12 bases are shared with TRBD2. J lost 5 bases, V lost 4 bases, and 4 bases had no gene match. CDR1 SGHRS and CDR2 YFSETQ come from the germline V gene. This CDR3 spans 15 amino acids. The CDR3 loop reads CASSLTSGSDNEQFF. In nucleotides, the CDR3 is TGCGCCAGCAGCCTGACTAGCGGGAGTGACAATGAGCAGTTCTTC.

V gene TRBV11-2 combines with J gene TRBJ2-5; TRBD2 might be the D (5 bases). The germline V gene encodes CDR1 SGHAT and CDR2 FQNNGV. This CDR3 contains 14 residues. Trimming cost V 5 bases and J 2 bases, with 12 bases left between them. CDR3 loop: CASSTSIAQETQYF. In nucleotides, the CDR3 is TGTGCCAGCAGCACCTCCATAGCGCAAGAGACCCAGTACTTC. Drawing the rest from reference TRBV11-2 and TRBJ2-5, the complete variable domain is EAGVAQSPRYKIIEKRQSVAFWCNPISGHATLYWYQQILGQGPKLLIQFQNNGVVDDSQLPKDRFSAERLKGVDSTLKIQPAKLEDSAVYLCASSTSIAQETQYFGPGTRLLVL.

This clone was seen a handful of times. CDR3 amino acids: CASSESGEAFF. CDR3 bases: TGCGCCAGCAGCGAATCAGGGGAAGCTTTCTTT. This chain joins TRBV5-1 and TRBJ1-1, with D possibly TRBD1 on 5 matching bases. Germline CDR1 is SGHRS and CDR2 is YFSETQ. The CDR3 runs to 11 residues. With 4 bases removed from V and 8 bases from J, the gap between germline ends came to 9 bases.

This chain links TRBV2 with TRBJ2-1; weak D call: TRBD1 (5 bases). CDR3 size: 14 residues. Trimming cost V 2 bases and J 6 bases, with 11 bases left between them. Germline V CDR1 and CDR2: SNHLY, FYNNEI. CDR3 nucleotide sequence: TGTGCCAGCAGTGAAAGGTCAGGGATCAATGAGCAGTTCTTC. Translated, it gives CASSERSGINEQFF. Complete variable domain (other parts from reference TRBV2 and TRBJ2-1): EPEVTQTPSHQVTQMGQEVILRCVPISNHLYFYWYRQILGQKVEFLVSFYNNEISEKSEIFDDQFSVERPDGSNFTLKIRSTKLEDSAMYFCASSERSGINEQFFGPGTRLTVL.

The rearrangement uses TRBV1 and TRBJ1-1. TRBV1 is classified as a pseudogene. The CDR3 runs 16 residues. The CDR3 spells CTSSQDREEWSTEAFF. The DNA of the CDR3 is TGCACCAGCAGCCAAGATAGGGAGGAGTGGAGCACTGAAGCTTTCTTT.

The CDR3 region is CASSLQSENTEAFF. The CDR3 region has the DNA TGTGCCAGCAGCTTGCAGTCAGAGAACACTGAAGCTTTCTTT. This chain uses TRBV11-2 with TRBJ1-1; no clear D gene. Germline V gene sequence: CDR1 SGHAT, CDR2 FQNNGV. This CDR3 is built from 14 residues. Trimming took 3 bases from V and 1 from J, leaving 9 bases between them.

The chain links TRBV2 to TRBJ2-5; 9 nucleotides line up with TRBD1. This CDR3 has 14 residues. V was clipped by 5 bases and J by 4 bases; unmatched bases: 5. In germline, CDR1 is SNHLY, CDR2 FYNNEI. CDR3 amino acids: CASSRQGGIETQYF. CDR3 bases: TGTGCCAGCAGTCGACAGGGGGGGATAGAGACCCAGTACTTC.

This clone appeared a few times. This chain's CDR3 is CASSFGLAGRYNEQFF. For the CDR3, the DNA is TGTGCCAGCAGCTTCGGACTAGCGGGAAGATACAATGAGCAGTTCTTC. The V and J genes are TRBV9 and TRBJ2-1; 12 bases are a match to TRBD2. The ends lost 4 bases at V and 4 bases at J; junction bases unmatched: 6. This CDR3 region has 16 residues. In germline, CDR1 is SGDLS, CDR2 YYNGEE.

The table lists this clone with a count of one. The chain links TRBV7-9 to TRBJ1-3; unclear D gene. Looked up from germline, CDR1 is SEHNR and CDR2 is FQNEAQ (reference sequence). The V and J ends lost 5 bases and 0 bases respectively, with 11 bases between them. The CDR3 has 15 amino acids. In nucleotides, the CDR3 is TGTGCCAGCAGCCCTCAGACCTTCTCTGGAAACACCATATATTTT. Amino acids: CASSPQTFSGNTIYF.

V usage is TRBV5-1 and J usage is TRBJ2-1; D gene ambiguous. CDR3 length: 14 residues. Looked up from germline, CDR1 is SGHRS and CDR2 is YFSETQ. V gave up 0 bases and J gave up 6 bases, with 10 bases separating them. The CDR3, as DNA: TGCGCCAGCAGCTTGGTAGTAGCCCGCAATGAGCAGTTCTTC. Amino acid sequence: CASSLVVARNEQFF.

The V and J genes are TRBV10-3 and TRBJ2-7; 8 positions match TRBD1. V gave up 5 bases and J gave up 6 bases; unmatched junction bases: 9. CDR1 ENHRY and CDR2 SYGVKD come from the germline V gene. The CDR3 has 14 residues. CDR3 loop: CAISSQGARGEQYF. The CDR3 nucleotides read TGTGCCATCAGTTCCCAGGGGGCGCGGGGCGAGCAGTACTTC.

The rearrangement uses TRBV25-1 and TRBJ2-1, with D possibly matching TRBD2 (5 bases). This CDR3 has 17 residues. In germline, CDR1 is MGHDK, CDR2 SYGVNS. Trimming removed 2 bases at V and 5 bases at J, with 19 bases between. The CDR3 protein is CASSELDGRGWNNEQFF. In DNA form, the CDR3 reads TGTGCCAGCAGTGAACTGGACGGTAGAGGGTGGAACAATGAGCAGTTCTTC.

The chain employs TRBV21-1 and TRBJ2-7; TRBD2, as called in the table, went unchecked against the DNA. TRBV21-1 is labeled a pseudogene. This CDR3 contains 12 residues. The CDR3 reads CASSECSYEQYF. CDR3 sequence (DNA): TGTGCCAGCAGCGAGTGCTCCTACGAGCAGTACTTC.

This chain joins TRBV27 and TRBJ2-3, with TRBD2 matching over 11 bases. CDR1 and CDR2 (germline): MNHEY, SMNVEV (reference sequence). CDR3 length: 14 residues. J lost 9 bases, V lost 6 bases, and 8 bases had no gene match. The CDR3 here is CASSTLAGGRTQYF. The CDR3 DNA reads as TGTGCCAGCAGCACTCTAGCGGGAGGTAGGACGCAGTATTTT.

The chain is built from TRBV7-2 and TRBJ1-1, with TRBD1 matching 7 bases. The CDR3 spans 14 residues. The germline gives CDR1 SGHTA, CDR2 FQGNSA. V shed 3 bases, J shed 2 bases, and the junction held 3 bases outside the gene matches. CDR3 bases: TGTGCCAGCAGCTTCGGGACAGCCAACACTGAAGCTTTCTTT. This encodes CASSFGTANTEAFF.